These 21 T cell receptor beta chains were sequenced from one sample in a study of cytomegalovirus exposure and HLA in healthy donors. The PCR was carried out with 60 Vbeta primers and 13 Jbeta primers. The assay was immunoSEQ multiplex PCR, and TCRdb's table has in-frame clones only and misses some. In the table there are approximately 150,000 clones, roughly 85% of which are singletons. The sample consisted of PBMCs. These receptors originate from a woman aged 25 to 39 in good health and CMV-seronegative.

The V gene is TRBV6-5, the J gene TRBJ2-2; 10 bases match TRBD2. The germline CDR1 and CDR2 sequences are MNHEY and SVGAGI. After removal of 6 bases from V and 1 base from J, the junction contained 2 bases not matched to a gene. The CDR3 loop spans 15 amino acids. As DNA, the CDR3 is TGTGCCAGCAGCCGACTAGCGGGGAACACCGGGGAGCTGTTTTTT. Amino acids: CASSRLAGNTGELFF.

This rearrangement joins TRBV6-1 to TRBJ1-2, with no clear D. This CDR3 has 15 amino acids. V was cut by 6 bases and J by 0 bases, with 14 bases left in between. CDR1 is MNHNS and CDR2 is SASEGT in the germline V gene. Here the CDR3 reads CASSGVPPSNYGYTF. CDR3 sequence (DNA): TGTGCCAGCAGCGGGGTCCCTCCCTCTAACTATGGCTACACCTTC.

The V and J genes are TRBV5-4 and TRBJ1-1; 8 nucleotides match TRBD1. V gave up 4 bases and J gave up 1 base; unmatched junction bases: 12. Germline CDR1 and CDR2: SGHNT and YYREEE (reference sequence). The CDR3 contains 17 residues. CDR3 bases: TGTGCCAGCAGCCCGCTGGACAGGGTTGTAAGGAACACTGAAGCTTTCTTT. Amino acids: CASSPLDRVVRNTEAFF.

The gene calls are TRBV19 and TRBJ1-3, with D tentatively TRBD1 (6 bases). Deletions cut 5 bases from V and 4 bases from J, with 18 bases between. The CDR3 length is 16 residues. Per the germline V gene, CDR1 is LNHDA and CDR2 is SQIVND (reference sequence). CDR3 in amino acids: CASSPSGTNHGNTIYF. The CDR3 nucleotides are TGTGCCAGTAGTCCCTCCGGGACAAACCACGGAAACACCATATATTTT.

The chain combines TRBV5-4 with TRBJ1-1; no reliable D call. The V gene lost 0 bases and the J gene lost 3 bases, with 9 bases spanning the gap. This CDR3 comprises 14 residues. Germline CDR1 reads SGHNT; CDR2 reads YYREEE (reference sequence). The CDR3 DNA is TGTGCCAGCAGCTTGGGTGGGAGGGACACTGAAGCTTTCTTT. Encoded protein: CASSLGGRDTEAFF.

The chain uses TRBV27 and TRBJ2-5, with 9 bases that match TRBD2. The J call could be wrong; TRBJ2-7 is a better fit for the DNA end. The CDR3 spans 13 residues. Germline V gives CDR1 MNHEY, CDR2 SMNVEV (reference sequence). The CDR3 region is CASSGGGAYEQYF. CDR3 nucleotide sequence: TGTGCCAGCAGTGGCGGGGGGGCGTACGAGCAGTACTTC.

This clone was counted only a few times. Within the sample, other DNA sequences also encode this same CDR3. CDR3 loop: CASSLAGGNQPQHF. DNA for the CDR3: TGCGCCAGCAGCTTGGCGGGGGGCAATCAGCCCCAGCATTTT. This sequence joins TRBV5-1 and TRBJ1-5, with D possibly TRBD1 on 5 matching bases. Looked up from germline, CDR1 is SGHRS and CDR2 is YFSETQ. The CDR3 is 14 residues long. Trimming removed 0 bases at V and 2 bases at J, with 6 bases between.

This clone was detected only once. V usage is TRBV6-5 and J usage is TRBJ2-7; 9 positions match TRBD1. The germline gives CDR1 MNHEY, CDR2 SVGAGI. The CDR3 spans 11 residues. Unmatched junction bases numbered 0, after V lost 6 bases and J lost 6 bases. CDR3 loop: CASRTGGEQYF. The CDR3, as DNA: TGTGCCAGCAGGACAGGGGGCGAGCAGTACTTC.

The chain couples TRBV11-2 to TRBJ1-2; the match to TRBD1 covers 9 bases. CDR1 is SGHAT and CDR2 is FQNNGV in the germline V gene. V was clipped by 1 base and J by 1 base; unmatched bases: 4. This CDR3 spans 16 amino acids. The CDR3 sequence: CASSLATGGNNYGYTF. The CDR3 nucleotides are TGTGCCAGCAGCTTAGCGACAGGGGGGAATAACTATGGCTACACCTTC.

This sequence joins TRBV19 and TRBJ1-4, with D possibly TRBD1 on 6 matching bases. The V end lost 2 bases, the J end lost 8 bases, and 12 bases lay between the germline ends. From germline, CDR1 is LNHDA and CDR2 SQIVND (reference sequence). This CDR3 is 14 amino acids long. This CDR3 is CASSISGQPEKLFF. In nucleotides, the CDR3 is TGTGCCAGTAGTATATCCGGACAGCCCGAAAAACTGTTTTTT. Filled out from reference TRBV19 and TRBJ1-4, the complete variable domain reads DGGITQSPKYLFRKEGQNVTLSCEQNLNHDAMYWYRQDPGQGLRLIYYSQIVNDFQKGDIAEGYSVSREKKESFPLTVTSAQKNPTAFYLCASSISGQPEKLFFGSGTQLSVL.

Here the CDR3 DNA reads TGTGCCAGTAGTATAGCCCAGGGAGGTGAAAAACTGTTTTTT. It specifies CASSIAQGGEKLFF. The chain links TRBV19 to TRBJ1-4; the D gene is possibly TRBD1 (5 bases). Per the germline V gene, CDR1 is LNHDA and CDR2 is SQIVND (reference sequence). There are 14 residues in the CDR3. The ends were cut back, 1 base at V and 7 bases at J, with 10 bases in the middle.

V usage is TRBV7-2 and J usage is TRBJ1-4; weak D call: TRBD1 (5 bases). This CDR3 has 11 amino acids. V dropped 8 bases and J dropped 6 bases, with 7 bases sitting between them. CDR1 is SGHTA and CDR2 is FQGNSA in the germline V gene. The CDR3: CASGADEKLFF. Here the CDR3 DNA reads TGTGCCAGCGGGGCGGATGAAAAACTGTTTTTT.

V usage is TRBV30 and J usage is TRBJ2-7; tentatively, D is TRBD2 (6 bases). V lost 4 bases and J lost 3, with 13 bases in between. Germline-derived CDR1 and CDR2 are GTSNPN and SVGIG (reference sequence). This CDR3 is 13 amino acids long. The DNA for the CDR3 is TGTGCCTGGATGCGGGGCGAGAACTACGAGCAGTACTTC. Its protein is CAWMRGENYEQYF.

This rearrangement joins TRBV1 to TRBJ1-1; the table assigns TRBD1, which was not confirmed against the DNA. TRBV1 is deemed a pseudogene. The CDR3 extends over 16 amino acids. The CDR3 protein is CTSSQAPTGNHTEAFF. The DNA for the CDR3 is TGCACCAGCAGCCAAGCTCCGACAGGGAACCACACTGAAGCTTTCTTT.

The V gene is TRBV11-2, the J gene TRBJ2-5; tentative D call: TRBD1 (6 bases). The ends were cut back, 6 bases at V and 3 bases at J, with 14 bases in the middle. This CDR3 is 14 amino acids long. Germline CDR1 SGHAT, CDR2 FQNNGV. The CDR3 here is CASSLTGTKETQYF. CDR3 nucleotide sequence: TGTGCCAGCAGTCTAACAGGGACCAAAGAGACCCAGTACTTC.

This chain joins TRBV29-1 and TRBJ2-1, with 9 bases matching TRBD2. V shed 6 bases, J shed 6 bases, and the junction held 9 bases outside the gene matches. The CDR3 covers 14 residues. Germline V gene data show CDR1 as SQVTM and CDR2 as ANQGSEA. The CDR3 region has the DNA TGCAGCGTAACACCTAGCGGGGTGGCCAATGAGCAGTTCTTC. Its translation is CSVTPSGVANEQFF.

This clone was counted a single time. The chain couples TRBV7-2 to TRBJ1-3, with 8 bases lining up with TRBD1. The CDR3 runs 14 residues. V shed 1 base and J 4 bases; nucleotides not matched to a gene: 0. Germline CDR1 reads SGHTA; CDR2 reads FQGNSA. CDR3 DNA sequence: TGTGCCAGCAGCTTAGGGACAGGGGGAAACACCATATATTTT. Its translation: CASSLGTGGNTIYF.

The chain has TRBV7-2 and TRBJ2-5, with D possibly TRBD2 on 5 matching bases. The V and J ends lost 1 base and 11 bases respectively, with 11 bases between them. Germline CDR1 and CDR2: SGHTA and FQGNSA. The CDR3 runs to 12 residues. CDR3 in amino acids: CASSLDTGEQYF. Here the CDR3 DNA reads TGTGCCAGCAGCTTAGATACCGGGGAGCAGTACTTC.

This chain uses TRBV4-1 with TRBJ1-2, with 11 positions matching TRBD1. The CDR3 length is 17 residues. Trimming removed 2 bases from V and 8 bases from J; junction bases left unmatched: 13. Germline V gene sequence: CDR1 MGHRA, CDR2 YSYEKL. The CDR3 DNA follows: TGCGCCAGCAGCCAATTTCCTTCGGACAGGGGGCCTCGAGGCTACACCTTC. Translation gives CASSQFPSDRGPRGYTF.

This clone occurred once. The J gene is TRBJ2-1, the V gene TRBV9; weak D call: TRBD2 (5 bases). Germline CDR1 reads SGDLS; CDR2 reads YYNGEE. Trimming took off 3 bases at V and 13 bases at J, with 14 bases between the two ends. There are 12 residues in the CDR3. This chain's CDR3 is CASSAPLAPQFF. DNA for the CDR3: TGTGCCAGCAGCGCTCCCCTAGCTCCCCAGTTCTTC.

CDR3 bases: TGTGCCAGCAGCCCAACCGGGACAGGGGTCTCTGGAAACACCATATATTTT. Protein sequence: CASSPTGTGVSGNTIYF. The J gene is TRBJ1-3, the V gene TRBV7-2; TRBD1 matches at 10 bases. The junction had 7 bases not matched to a gene; V was cut back by 5 bases and J by 0 bases. Germline assignment: CDR1 SGHTA and CDR2 FQGNSA. The CDR3 consists of 17 residues.